This T cell receptor (beta chain) was captured in a study of OX40 agonist ivuxolimab in advanced cancers. For the wider study: The costimulatory receptor OX40 (CD134) was targeted by ivuxolimab, a fully human IgG2 agonistic monoclonal antibody. Intravenous ivuxolimab was administered to patients every 2 weeks at six dose levels: 0.01, 0.1, 0.3, 1.5, 3 and 10 mg/kg. Among the roughly 50 dose-escalation patients, some 20 had hepatocellular carcinoma, roughly 15 melanoma, 9 renal cell carcinoma and 9 head and neck cancer. A male proportion of approximately 83% and a mean age of approximately 60 years, ranging from about 20 to 85, were recorded for the dose-escalation cohort. Prior anti-PD-1, anti-PD-L1 or anti-CTLA-4 therapy was permitted, and checkpoint inhibitors had been received by more than 35% of dose-escalation patients. Partial responses occurred in three dose-escalation patients: two with cutaneous melanoma and one with hepatocellular carcinoma. The point of sequencing TCRbeta in the periphery was to test whether ivuxolimab changed TCR sequence diversity and drove clonal T-cell expansion. The monotherapy dose-escalation portion (N ≈ 50 patients) of the phase I ivuxolimab trial is reported in the paper.

With respect to this clone: There is no known antigen for this receptor. Per-nucleotide qualities are absent, and no much larger clonotype sits a single base away.

For sequencing of the TCRbeta CDR3 region, genomic DNA was extracted from the sorted cells. The immunoSEQ Assay was used to sequence the TCRbeta CDR3 regions. TCRdb provides this immuneACCESS table in a form limited to in-frame rearrangements. Some clones are lacking; in checked studies, under half of them reflect an unresolved V gene, and why the rest are absent is not known. The sample table holds about 27,000 clones, of which 82% were seen once. Clones ranked in the top ten supply less than 25% of the sample. Study-wide conclusions, independent of this receptor: On average, CD8+ T cells showed more expanded clones than CD4+ T cells after ivuxolimab. Low levels of normalized T-cell clonal expansion were also seen in some patients who did not respond. In partial responders in the 0.1-3.0 mg/kg groups, normalized peripheral clonal expansion was found to be among the lowest, especially among CD8+ T cells. The antigen specificity of the peripheral T cells that underwent clonal expansion was not determined. Clonal expansion of both CD4+ and CD8+ blood T cells was observed from baseline to week 6 at doses 0.1 to 3.0 mg/kg.

Patients with autoimmune disease history or receiving systemic immunosuppression were excluded from the trial. Peripheral blood for TCR sequencing was collected from all dose cohorts at baseline, on cycle 4 day 1, and on cycle 7 day 1. Samples came from an open-label, multicenter, first-in-human phase I dose-escalation trial of ivuxolimab. The trial enrolled adults with locally advanced or metastatic head and neck squamous cell, hepatocellular, melanoma or renal cell carcinoma. Before TCR sequencing, CD4+ T cells and CD8+ T cells from peripheral blood were sorted into separate populations. V is reduced by 1 base and J by 2 bases, leaving a spacing of 14 bases between them. From its cysteine to its phenylalanine, the CDR3 spans 17 amino acids. Only the CDR3 part of the read is kept: 51 bases, read in frame from the first base. For CDR1 and CDR2, the germline V gene lists SGHDN and FVKESK.

In this chain, TRBV14 is recombined with TRBJ2-2; D gene: possibly TRBD2, on 6 matching bases. The input for sequencing was CD4+ or CD8+ T cells sorted from blood, taken in a trial of the OX40 agonist ivuxolimab. The clonotype originates from an adult with an advanced solid tumor such as melanoma, head and neck, liver or kidney cancer. This receptor has the CDR3 CASSQVVGGPNTGELFF. The DNA sequence follows: TGTGCCAGCAGCCAAGTCGTGGGGGGACCTAACACCGGGGAGCTGTTTTTT.